Listed below are T cell receptor beta chains from one sample, sequenced in a study of human T cells and chemical hapten exposure. A single record per CDR3 protein comes from TCRdb applying MiXCR to the RACE reads. There are over 70,000 distinct CDR3 sequences in the sample; approximately 14% occur only once, and roughly 4.5% lies in the top ten. The sequencing here drew on whole blood, taken in connection with sensitization to the hapten diphenylcyclopropenone (DPC). These receptors were taken from a woman between 50 and 59 years old with alopecia areata. Some clones in this sample may be carry-over from other donors' samples. Each CDR3 is given with its conserved first and last residue. The order of the fields is CDR3 DNA, CDR3 protein, V gene, D gene, clone size, J gene. D genes are given only for firm matches. A row's size may be missing; if present it is once, few, many or a size class.

DNA: TGTGCCAGCAGACCCGGGACAGCGATCTCCAATGAGCAGTTCTTC
CDR3: CASRPGTAISNEQFF
V: TRBV7-2
D: TRBD1
size: few
J: TRBJ2-1

DNA: TGTGCCACCAGTGATTCAGGGGAGGCAGATACGCAGTATTTT
CDR3: CATSDSGEADTQYF
V: TRBV24-1
D: .
size: few
J: TRBJ2-3

DNA: TGTGCCACTGGACCGGAGGGGCACTACGAGCAGTACTTC
CDR3: CATGPEGHYEQYF
V: TRBV28
D: .
size: few
J: TRBJ2-7

DNA: TGTGCCATCAGTGATACCAGTTATGGTGCGGGCACAGATACGCAGTATTTT
CDR3: CAISDTSYGAGTDTQYF
V: TRBV10-3
D: .
size: .
J: TRBJ2-3

DNA: TGTGCCAGCAGTCATGGACAGGGAAGGTATGGCTGCACCTTC
CDR3: CASSHGQGRYGCTF
V: TRBV12-3/TRBV12-4
D: TRBD1
size: .
J: TRBJ1-2

DNA: TGCGCCAGCAGCTCAATGCCCACGGGGAGGAAACCCTACGAGCAGTACTTC
CDR3: CASSSMPTGRKPYEQYF
V: TRBV4-1
D: .
size: few
J: TRBJ2-7

DNA: TGCGCCAGCAGTGATCGAGGCAATCAGCCCCAGCATTTT
CDR3: CASSDRGNQPQHF
V: TRBV10-1
D: .
size: many
J: TRBJ1-5

DNA: TGTGCCAGCAGTTTATCGGGATCGGGAGAGCAGTTCTTC
CDR3: CASSLSGSGEQFF
V: TRBV28
D: .
size: .
J: TRBJ2-1

DNA: TGTGCCAGCAGTTTGAAAGGAAGCACCGGGGAGCTGTTTTTT
CDR3: CASSLKGSTGELFF
V: TRBV12-3/TRBV12-4
D: .
size: .
J: TRBJ2-2

DNA: TGTGCCAGCAGCTTAGTGGCGTCCCAGGAGCAGTTCTTC
CDR3: CASSLVASQEQFF
V: TRBV7-9
D: .
size: few
J: TRBJ2-1

DNA: TGTGCCAGCAGCTCATTACAGGGGAACACTGAAGCTTTCTTT
CDR3: CASSSLQGNTEAFF
V: TRBV7-8
D: .
size: many
J: TRBJ1-1

DNA: TGTGCAAGTCGCTTAGGGGCCCGAGGGGTGAACGAGCAGTACTTC
CDR3: CASRLGARGVNEQYF
V: TRBV12-2
D: .
size: .
J: TRBJ2-7

DNA: TGTGCCAGCAGCTTATTGGGCTCCTACAATGAGCAGTTCTTC
CDR3: CASSLLGSYNEQFF
V: TRBV7-7
D: .
size: many
J: TRBJ2-1

DNA: TGTGCCAGCAGTGAGGCAAGGGGGCGTACTGAAGCTTTCTTT
CDR3: CASSEARGRTEAFF
V: TRBV12-3/TRBV12-4
D: TRBD1
size: .
J: TRBJ1-1